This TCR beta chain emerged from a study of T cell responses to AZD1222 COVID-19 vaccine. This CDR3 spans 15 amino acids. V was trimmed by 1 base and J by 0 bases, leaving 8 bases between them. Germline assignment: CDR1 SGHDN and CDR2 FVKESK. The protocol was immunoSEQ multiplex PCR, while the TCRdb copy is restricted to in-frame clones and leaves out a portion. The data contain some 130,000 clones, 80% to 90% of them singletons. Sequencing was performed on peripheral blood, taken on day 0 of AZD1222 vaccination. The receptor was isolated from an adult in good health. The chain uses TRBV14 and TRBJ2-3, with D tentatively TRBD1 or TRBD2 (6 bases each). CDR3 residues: CASSQAGASTDTQYF. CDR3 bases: TGTGCCAGCAGCCAAGCGGGGGCTAGCACAGATACGCAGTATTTT.